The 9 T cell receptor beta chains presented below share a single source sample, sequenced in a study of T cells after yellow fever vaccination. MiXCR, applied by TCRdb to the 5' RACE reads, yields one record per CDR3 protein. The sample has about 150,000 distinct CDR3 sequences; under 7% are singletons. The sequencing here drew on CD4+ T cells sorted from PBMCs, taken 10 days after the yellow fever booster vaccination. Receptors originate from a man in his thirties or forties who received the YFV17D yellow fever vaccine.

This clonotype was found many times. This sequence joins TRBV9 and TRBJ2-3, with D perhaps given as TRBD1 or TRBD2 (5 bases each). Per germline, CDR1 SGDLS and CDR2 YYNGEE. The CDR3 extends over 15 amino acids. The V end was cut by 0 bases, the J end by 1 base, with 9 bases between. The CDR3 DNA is TGTGCCAGCAGCGTAGGGGGGTCGGGCACAGATACGCAGTATTTT. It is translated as CASSVGGSGTDTQYF.

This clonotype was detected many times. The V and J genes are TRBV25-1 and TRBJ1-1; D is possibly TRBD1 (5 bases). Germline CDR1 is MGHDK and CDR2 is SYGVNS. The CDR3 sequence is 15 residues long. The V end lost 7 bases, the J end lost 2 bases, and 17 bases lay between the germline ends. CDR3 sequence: CASTGSAGQNTEAFF. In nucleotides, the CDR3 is TGTGCCAGCACAGGGTCGGCAGGGCAAAACACTGAAGCTTTCTTT.

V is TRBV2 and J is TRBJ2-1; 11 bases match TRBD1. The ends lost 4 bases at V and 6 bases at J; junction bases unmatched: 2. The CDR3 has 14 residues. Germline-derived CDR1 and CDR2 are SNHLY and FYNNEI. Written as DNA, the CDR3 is TGTGCCAGCAGTGTGGGGACAGGGGGCAATGAGCAGTTCTTC. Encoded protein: CASSVGTGGNEQFF. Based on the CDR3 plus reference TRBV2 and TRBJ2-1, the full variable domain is EPEVTQTPSHQVTQMGQEVILRCVPISNHLYFYWYRQILGQKVEFLVSFYNNEISEKSEIFDDQFSVERPDGSNFTLKIRSTKLEDSAMYFCASSVGTGGNEQFFGPGTRLTVL.

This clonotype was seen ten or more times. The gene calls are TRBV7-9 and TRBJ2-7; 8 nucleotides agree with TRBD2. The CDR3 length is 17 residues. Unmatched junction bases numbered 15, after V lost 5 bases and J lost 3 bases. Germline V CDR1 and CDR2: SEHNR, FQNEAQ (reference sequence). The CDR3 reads CASSLTPGAGEGYEQYF. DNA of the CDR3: TGTGCCAGCAGCCTCACCCCTGGAGCGGGAGAGGGCTACGAGCAGTACTTC.

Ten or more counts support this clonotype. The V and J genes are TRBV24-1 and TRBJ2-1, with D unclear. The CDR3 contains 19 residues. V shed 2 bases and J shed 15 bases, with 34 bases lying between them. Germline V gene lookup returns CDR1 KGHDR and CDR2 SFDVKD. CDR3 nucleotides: TGTGCCACCAGTGATTGGGGTTGGGCTCTAAGGGTGGGGTTAAAGAGTGCGTTCTTC. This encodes CATSDWGWALRVGLKSAFF.

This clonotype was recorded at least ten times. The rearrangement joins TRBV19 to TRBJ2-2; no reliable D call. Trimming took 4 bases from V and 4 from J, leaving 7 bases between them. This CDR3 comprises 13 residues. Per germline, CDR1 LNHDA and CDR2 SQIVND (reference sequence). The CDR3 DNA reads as TGTGCCAGTAGTAACCTGCCCACCGGGGAGCTGTTTTTT. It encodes CASSNLPTGELFF. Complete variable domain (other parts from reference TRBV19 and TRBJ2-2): DGGITQSPKYLFRKEGQNVTLSCEQNLNHDAMYWYRQDPGQGLRLIYYSQIVNDFQKGDIAEGYSVSREKKESFPLTVTSAQKNPTAFYLCASSNLPTGELFFGEGSRLTVL.

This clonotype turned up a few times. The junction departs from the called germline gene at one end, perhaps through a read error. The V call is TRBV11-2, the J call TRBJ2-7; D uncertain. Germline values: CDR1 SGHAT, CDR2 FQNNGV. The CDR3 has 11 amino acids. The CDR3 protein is CASSHLQPTTF. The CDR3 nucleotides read TGTGCCAGCAGCCACCTACAGCCCACTACCTTC.

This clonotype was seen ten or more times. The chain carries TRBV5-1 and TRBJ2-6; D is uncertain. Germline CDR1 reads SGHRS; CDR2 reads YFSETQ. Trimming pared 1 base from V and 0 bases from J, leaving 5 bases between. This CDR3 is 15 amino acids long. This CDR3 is CASSLTVSGANVLTF. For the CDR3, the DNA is TGCGCCAGCAGCTTGACGGTCTCTGGGGCCAACGTCCTGACTTTC.

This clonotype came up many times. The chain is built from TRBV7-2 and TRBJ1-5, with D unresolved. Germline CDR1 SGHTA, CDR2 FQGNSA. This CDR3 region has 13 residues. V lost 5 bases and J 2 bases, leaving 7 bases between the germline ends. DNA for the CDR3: TGTGCCAGCAGCCCAGAGGGCAATCAGCCCCAGCATTTT. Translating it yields CASSPEGNQPQHF.